These T cell receptor beta chains were read from a single sample in a study of cytomegalovirus exposure and HLA in healthy donors. The repertoire was sequenced with immunoSEQ multiplex PCR; TCRdb's copy has only in-frame clones and lacks some. The sample holds under 150,000 clones, roughly 84% seen once. The specimen was PBMCs. Receptors originate from a boy aged 2 to 9 in good health and CMV-seronegative. The CDR3 runs from the conserved cysteine through the conserved F or W. The D gene is left open where the match is weak. Rows give clone size only sometimes, using once, few, many, or a class for an expanded clone.

few	NA	TRBV25-1	TRBJ1-1	TGTGCCAGCAGTCCCCGGGGAGGCGGGCCTGAAGCTTTTTTT	CASSPRGGGPEAFF
once	NA	TRBV7-3	TRBJ1-2	TGTGCCAGCAGCTCCATTCCGGGGGGGTATGGCTACACCTTC	CASSSIPGGYGYTF
NA	TRBD1	TRBV6-6	TRBJ1-5	TGTGCCAGCACCCTGACAGGGGCCGATCAGCCCCAGCATTTT	CASTLTGADQPQHF
NA	NA	TRBV2	TRBJ2-4	TGTGCCAGCAGAGAAGGACTTGCGTCGCCCAAAAACATTCAGTACTTC	CASREGLASPKNIQYF
NA	TRBD1	TRBV5-5	TRBJ1-1	TGTGCCAGCAGCTTAACCGGGACAGGGAGCACTGAAGCTTTCTTT	CASSLTGTGSTEAFF
few	TRBD1	TRBV5-6	TRBJ2-7	TGTGCCAGCAGCTTGAGGGACAGGGAGGGCGAGCAGTACTTC	CASSLRDREGEQYF
NA	NA	TRBV5-4	TRBJ1-6	TGTGCCAGCAGCCCGGGGGGGAGATCCTATAATTCACCCCTCCACTTT	CASSPGGRSYNSPLHF
NA	NA	TRBV15	TRBJ2-7	TGTGCCACCAGCACAGGCTCTGTCGGCTACGAGCAGTACTTC	CATSTGSVGYEQYF
NA	TRBD1	TRBV27	TRBJ2-7	TGTGCCACCGGACAGGGGGTATACGAGCAGTACTTC	CATGQGVYEQYF
NA	NA	TRBV7-9	TRBJ1-5	TGTGCCAGCAGCTTACAACTCGGCAGGGGTAGCAATCAGCCCCAGCATTTT	CASSLQLGRGSNQPQHF
once	NA	TRBV4-1	TRBJ2-7	TGCGCCAGCAGCGACAGTTCCTACGAGCAGTACTTC	CASSDSSYEQYF
few	NA	TRBV2	TRBJ2-1	TGTGCCCTTCTCGGGAAGGGTGAGCAGTTCTTC	CALLGKGEQFF
NA	NA	TRBV5-1	TRBJ2-1	TGCGCCAGCAGCTTGGGCGGGGGCCCTTACAATGAGCAGTTCTTC	CASSLGGGPYNEQFF
NA	NA	TRBV12-5	TRBJ1-5	TGTGCTAGTGGCACTACTATGCCCCAGCATTTT	CASGTTMPQHF
NA	NA	TRBV27	TRBJ1-6	TGTGCCAGCAGTTTACAGGATTTCTATAATTCACCCCTCCACTTT	CASSLQDFYNSPLHF
NA	NA	TRBV12-5	TRBJ1-5	TGTGCTAGTGGTTTTGGAGGGAATCAGCCCCAGCATTTT	CASGFGGNQPQHF
NA	TRBD2	TRBV2	TRBJ2-5	TGTGCCAGCAGTGAACAGCTAGCGGGAGTCGGCGAGACCCAGTACTTC	CASSEQLAGVGETQYF
NA	NA	TRBV11-2	TRBJ2-7	TGTGCCAGCAGCTTCTTTCGTAGCATGTACGAGCAGTACTTC	CASSFFRSMYEQYF
NA	NA	TRBV7-2	TRBJ1-2	TGTGCCAGCAGAACTAGGACCGGCTACACCTTC	CASRTRTGYTF
few	TRBD1	TRBV12-5	TRBJ1-6	TGTGCTAGTGGTTTGGTCCCACCCTCGACAGGGTATAATTCACCCCTCCACTTT	CASGLVPPSTGYNSPLHF
NA	NA	TRBV5-1	TRBJ2-1	TGCGCCAGCAGCTTGGCGGAGGGCCACAGAGGTGAGCAGTTCTTC	CASSLAEGHRGEQFF
NA	TRBD2	TRBV11-3	TRBJ2-7	TGTGCCAGCAGCTTAAGGCCCTCAACTAGCGGGAGGGTCTACGAGCAGTACTTC	CASSLRPSTSGRVYEQYF
NA	NA	TRBV5-6	TRBJ1-1	TGTGCCAGCAGTATACAGGGCACTGAAGCTTTCTTT	CASSIQGTEAFF
few	NA	TRBV7-9	TRBJ2-6	TGTTCCAGCAGCTTAGCGCAGGGGATCTCTGGGGCCAACGTCCTGACTTTC	CSSSLAQGISGANVLTF
NA	NA	TRBV19	TRBJ1-4	TGTGCCAGTAGTTCTGATGGGAGATCCCTTCGGGAAAAACTGTTTTTT	CASSSDGRSLREKLFF
once	TRBD1	TRBV5-5	TRBJ1-4	TGTGCCAGCAGCTTGGACAGGGGAGATGAAAAACTGTTTTTT	CASSLDRGDEKLFF
NA	NA	TRBV6-6	TRBJ2-7	TGTGCCAGCAGTTACGGGGGAGGACCCTACGAGCAGTACTTC	CASSYGGGPYEQYF
NA	TRBD2	TRBV27	TRBJ2-4	TGTGCCAGCAGTTTATCGTACTTTCGGGGGGGGGATCTAGCCAAAAACATTCAGTACTTC	CASSLSYFRGGDLAKNIQYF
NA	TRBD1	TRBV7-8	TRBJ2-1	TGTGCCAGCAGCTTAGCCAGGGGGAATGAGCAGTTCTTC	CASSLARGNEQFF
NA	TRBD1	TRBV7-9	TRBJ2-5	TGTGCCAGCAGCCTGACAGGGGTAGAAGAGACCCAGTACTTC	CASSLTGVEETQYF